This T cell receptor beta chain stems from a study of monozygotic twins with inflammatory bowel disease. The CDR3 extends over 17 amino acids. Germline values: CDR1 SGHKS, CDR2 YYEKEE (reference sequence). Template switching incorporated UMIs with a 6-nucleotide sample barcode. With the 5' RACE reads reprocessed, TCRdb shows one record per CDR3 protein and no DNA. This sample's clone table lists 93,000 or so distinct CDR3 sequences. The specimen was blood. The receptor was derived from a human donor with ulcerative colitis or Crohn's disease, or a healthy co-twin of an affected twin (not recorded which). The chain uses TRBV5-5 and TRBJ2-6; without DNA, the TCRdb call of TRBD1 cannot be checked. CDR3 sequence: CASRQGQGVAGANVLTF.